The following is a TCR beta chain sequence with its context. Source study methods: Amplification of reference gene primers was used by the study to estimate nucleated cell counts. The table came from immunoSEQ multiplex PCR; TCRdb's copy has only in-frame clones and leaves some out. V and J calls and clone size are as listed in that table; D and trimming were resolved from the DNA. The table shows 150,000 to 200,000 clones, with around 94% occurring only once. The germline V gene encodes CDR1 SEHNR and CDR2 FQNEAQ (reference sequence). V dropped 3 bases and J dropped 4; count of bases not matched to a gene: 0. This CDR3 spans 14 amino acids. Seattle-derived patients entered the study during active infection and were followed longitudinally. This sample stems from a study of blood T cell repertoires in COVID-19. The overall study: The study drew acute and convalescent COVID-19 samples from the United States, Italy and Spain. PBMCs, B-cell-depleted T cells, or T cells were the source of the cDNA or gDNA that made up the material.

The chain is built from TRBV7-9 and TRBJ1-5; 10 nucleotides line up with TRBD1. The receptor was derived from a young man with COVID-19, enrolled during active disease. The sample comprised peripheral blood. The CDR3 region is CASSLDRGNQPQHF. Here the CDR3 DNA reads TGTGCCAGCAGCTTGGACAGGGGGAATCAGCCCCAGCATTTT. The full variable domain, in which reference TRBV7-9 and TRBJ1-5 provide the parts outside the CDR3, is DTGVSQNPRHKITKRGQNVTFRCDPISEHNRLYWYRQTLGQGPEFLTYFQNEAQLEKSRLLSDRFSAERPKGSFSTLEIQRTEQGDSAMYLCASSLDRGNQPQHFGDGTRLSIL.